Sequencing of this T cell receptor (beta chain) was carried out in a study of blood T cell repertoires in COVID-19. The wider study: The analysed material was cDNA or gDNA that came from T cells, B-cell-depleted T cells, or PBMCs.

Authors' analysis steps: It was from reference gene primer amplification that nucleated cell counts were estimated. Assay: immunoSEQ multiplex PCR; the TCRdb copy retains only in-frame clones and omits some. V and J calls and clone size come straight from that table; D and trimming were deduced from the DNA. The repertoire holds 250,000 to 350,000 clones, with almost 90% as singletons. Participant ages covered 18 to 89 years across around 22 US areas. Grouping used clinical history reported by participants in a survey and questionnaire. Germline CDR1 reads SGDLS; CDR2 reads YYNGEE. The ends lost 5 bases at V and 2 bases at J; junction bases unmatched: 9. This CDR3 has 15 amino acids.

What was sequenced was PBMCs or T cells enriched from blood (not recorded which). V usage is TRBV9 and J usage is TRBJ1-2, with TRBD1 matching over 7 bases. This receptor was taken from a woman under 30 with acute COVID-19. In nucleotides, the CDR3 is TGTGCCAGCAGTTTCGTAACAGGGGACAACTATGGCTACACCTTC. Amino acids: CASSFVTGDNYGYTF.